The clone carrying this TCR beta chain was counted at least ten times. Its antigen remains unidentified. This CDR3 has 17 amino acids. Germline CDR1 and CDR2: KGHSH and LQKENI. The V and J ends lost 2 bases and 1 base respectively, with 17 bases between them. The entry originates in a study of human T cells and chemical hapten exposure. Broader study findings: TCRs above 1 in 1000 frequency did not change with DPC sensitization.

MiXCR, run by TCRdb on the RACE reads, gives a single entry per CDR3 protein. The table shows 300,000 to 450,000 distinct CDR3 sequences, with 5% to 6.5% occurring only once. Time point indicated: pre-sensitization, week 0. Treatment noted: therapeutic diphenylcyclopropenone sensitization with weekly scalp DPC. The starting material, unfractionated whole blood, was used for total RNA extraction. This rearrangement joins TRBV18 to TRBJ1-1; D is possibly TRBD1 (5 bases). The TCR was taken from a woman between 18 and 29 years old with alopecia areata. Some clones in this sample may be carry-over from other donors' samples. The input for sequencing was whole blood, taken in connection with sensitization to the hapten diphenylcyclopropenone (DPC). DNA of the CDR3: TGTGCCAGCTCACCATTTGGAACGGGGCAGAGGAACACTGAAGCTTTCTTT. Its translation: CASSPFGTGQRNTEAFF.